Sequencing of this T cell receptor (beta chain) was carried out in a study of early T cells in non-severe SARS-CoV-2 infection. Study-level results: Private and CD4 specificities were missed by VDJdb matching, which favored anti-spike CD8 responses.

One entry per CDR3 protein results from TCRdb running MiXCR on the 5' RACE reads. The sample comprises about 50,000 distinct CDR3 sequences, under 7.5% of which are singletons, and 2.8% rests with the top ten. As regards this clonotype: Antigen specificity is unknown.

Germline V CDR1 and CDR2: MDHEN, SYDVKM. V lost 6 bases and J lost 3, with 12 bases in between. The CDR3 extends over 14 amino acids. Source: whole blood, taken at baseline. This chain connects TRBV28 to TRBJ2-1, with D uncertain. The clonotype was recovered from an adult who was a healthcare worker with PCR-confirmed SARS-CoV-2 infection or an uninfected control (not recorded which). This CDR3 reads CASRKPGYYNEQFF. CDR3 sequence (DNA): TGTGCCAGCAGAAAACCGGGTTACTACAATGAGCAGTTCTTC.